This T cell receptor beta chain was captured in a study of blood T cell repertoires in COVID-19. At the level of the study: The United States, Italy and Spain supplied acute and convalescent COVID-19 samples. T cells, B-cell-depleted T cells, or PBMCs supplied cDNA or gDNA.

Original analysis: Reference gene primer amplification yielded estimated nucleated cell counts. The repertoire was sequenced with immunoSEQ multiplex PCR; TCRdb's copy has only in-frame clones and lacks some. The DNA was the basis for D and trimming; V, J and clone size are from that table. This table has over 45,000 clones, around 81% appearing once. CDR1 is ENHRY, CDR2 SYGVKD, per germline. Trimming shortened V by 7 bases and J by 0 bases, and 18 bases separated the two germline ends. The CDR3 length is 17 residues. This clone was seen once. Sequenced: peripheral blood. The gene calls are TRBV10-3 and TRBJ2-2; tentatively, D is TRBD2 (8 bases). The receptor was derived from a woman aged 80 or over with active or convalescent COVID-19. The CDR3: CAINREGAFANTGELFF. CDR3 nucleotide sequence: TGTGCCATCAACCGGGAGGGGGCGTTCGCGAACACCGGGGAGCTGTTTTTT.